The entry below gives a single TCR beta chain sequence along with its context. As yet, its antigen is unknown. In the CD4+ fraction, cells were divided into CD45RA+ naive and CD45RA-negative memory subsets. This sample is drawn from a study of shared clonotypes between healthy human individuals. The data were produced by immunoSEQ multiplex PCR, yet TCRdb's version contains in-frame clones alone and is incomplete. The top ten clones hold over 1.3% of a sample with about 1 million clones, 60% to 80% of them seen once. This CDR3 contains 14 residues. CDR1 is SGHTA, CDR2 FQGNSA, per germline. V was trimmed by 3 bases and J by 0 bases, leaving 6 bases between them. General study results and limits: When naive CD4 clonotypes were compared across several donors, 5% to 5.5% were shared. Clonotypes which were not shared had lower generation probabilities than clonotypes that all four donors shared. Naive subsets generally exceeded memory subsets in estimated richness.

The source of this sequence is a man aged 18-30 years in good health. The chain is built from TRBV7-2 and TRBJ2-1; D remains unclear. The sequenced sample consisted of memory CD4+ T cells sorted from blood. The sample's subset: CD45RA-negative fraction. The CDR3 DNA reads as TGTGCCAGCAGCTTCGACGGCTCCTACAATGAGCAGTTCTTC. Protein product: CASSFDGSYNEQFF.